This T cell receptor (beta chain) was sequenced for a study of blood T cell repertoires in COVID-19. About the study: The analysed material was cDNA or gDNA that came from T cells, B-cell-depleted T cells, or PBMCs.

Under the authors' procedure: The authors estimated nucleated cell counts from reference gene primer amplification. Clones were sequenced by immunoSEQ multiplex PCR, and TCRdb holds only the in-frame ones, with some missing. V and J calls and clone size come straight from that table; D and trimming were deduced from the DNA. The sample holds over 250,000 clones, about 89% seen once. J gave up 6 bases and V 4 bases, and 6 bases lay outside the gene matches. Germline V lookup: CDR1 MNHEY, CDR2 SVGAGI. The CDR3 length is 15 residues. Clinical histories supplied by participants themselves formed the basis of cohort assignment. Cohort 3 donors counted as recovered after two negative PCRs, clearance, or resolved symptoms.

The clonotype originates from a man between 35 and 55 years old who had recovered from COVID-19. The rearrangement joins TRBV6-5 to TRBJ2-7; 13 bases match TRBD2. Sequences were obtained from PBMCs or T cells enriched from blood (not recorded which). The DNA for the CDR3 is TGTGCCAGCAGTTCCCGGACTAGCGGGAGTTCCGAGCAGTACTTC. This encodes CASSSRTSGSSEQYF.